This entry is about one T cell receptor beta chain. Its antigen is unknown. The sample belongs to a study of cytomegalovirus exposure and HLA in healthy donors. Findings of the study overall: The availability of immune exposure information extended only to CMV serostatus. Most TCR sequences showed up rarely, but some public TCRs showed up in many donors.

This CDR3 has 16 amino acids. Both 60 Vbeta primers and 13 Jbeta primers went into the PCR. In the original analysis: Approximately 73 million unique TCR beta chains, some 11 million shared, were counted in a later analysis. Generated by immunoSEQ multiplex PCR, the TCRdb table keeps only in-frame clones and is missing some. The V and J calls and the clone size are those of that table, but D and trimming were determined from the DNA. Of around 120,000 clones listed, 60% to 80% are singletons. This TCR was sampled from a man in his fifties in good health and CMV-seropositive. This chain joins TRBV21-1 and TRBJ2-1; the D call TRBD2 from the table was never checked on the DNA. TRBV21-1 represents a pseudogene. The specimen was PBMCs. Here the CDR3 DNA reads TGTGCCAGCAGCAAAGCTCAGCGGGAGGGCCACAATGAGCAGTTCTTC. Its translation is CASSKAQREGHNEQFF.